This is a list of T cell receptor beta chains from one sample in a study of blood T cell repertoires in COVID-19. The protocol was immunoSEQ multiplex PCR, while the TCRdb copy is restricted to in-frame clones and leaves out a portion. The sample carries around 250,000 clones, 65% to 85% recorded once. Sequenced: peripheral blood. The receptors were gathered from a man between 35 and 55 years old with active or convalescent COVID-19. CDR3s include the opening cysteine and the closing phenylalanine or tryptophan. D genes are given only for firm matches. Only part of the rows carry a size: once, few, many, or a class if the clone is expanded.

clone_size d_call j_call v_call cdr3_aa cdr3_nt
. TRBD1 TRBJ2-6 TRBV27 CASSYGQGAAGANVLTF TGTGCCAGCAGTTACGGACAGGGGGCGGCCGGGGCCAACGTCCTGACTTTC
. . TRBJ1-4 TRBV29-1 CSVERVTRGEKLFF TGCAGCGTTGAAAGGGTCACCCGAGGGGAAAAACTGTTTTTT
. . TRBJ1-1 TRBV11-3 CASSLFSQANTEAFF TGTGCCAGCAGCTTATTCAGTCAGGCGAACACTGAAGCTTTCTTT
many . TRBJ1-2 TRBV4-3 CASSQDLPLREPAGYTF TGCGCCAGCAGCCAAGATCTACCCCTGAGGGAACCCGCGGGCTACACCTTC
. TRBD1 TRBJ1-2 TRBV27 CASSLQGADGYTF TGTGCCAGCAGTTTACAGGGGGCGGATGGCTACACCTTC
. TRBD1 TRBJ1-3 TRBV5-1 CASSLARTGAGNTIYF TGCGCCAGCAGCTTGGCCCGCACAGGGGCTGGAAACACCATATATTTT
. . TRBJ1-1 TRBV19 CASRTRVETEAFF TGTGCCAGCCGGACTCGGGTGGAGACTGAAGCTTTCTTT
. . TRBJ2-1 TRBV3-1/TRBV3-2 CASSQKLYGQFF TGTGCCAGCAGCCAAAAACTGTACGGGCAGTTCTTC
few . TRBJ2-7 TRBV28 CASSQMGLARAYEQYF TGTGCCAGCAGCCAAATGGGTCTAGCGCGAGCCTACGAGCAGTACTTC
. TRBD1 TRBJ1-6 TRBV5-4 CASSLGGGQGMAPLHF TGTGCCAGCAGCTTGGGGGGAGGACAGGGAATGGCACCCCTCCACTTT
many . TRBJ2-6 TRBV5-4 CASSLGGDGANVLTF TGTGCCAGCAGCTTGGGGGGGGACGGGGCCAACGTCCTGACTTTC
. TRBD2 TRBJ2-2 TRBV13 CASSLRALSGRYGGELFF TGTGCCAGCAGCTTAAGGGCCCTAAGCGGGAGGTACGGCGGGGAGCTGTTTTTT
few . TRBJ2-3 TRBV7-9 CASSGGAYTDTQYF TGTGCCAGCAGCGGGGGGGCATACACAGATACGCAGTATTTT
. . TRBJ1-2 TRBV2 CASSAGALGYGYTF TGTGCCAGCAGCGCGGGAGCCCTCGGCTATGGCTACACCTTC
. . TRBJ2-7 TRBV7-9 CASSLGLGGQLLPYEQYF TGTGCCAGCAGCTTAGGACTCGGGGGACAGCTTCTTCCCTACGAGCAGTACTTC
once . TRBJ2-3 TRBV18 CASSTSSLSTDTQYF TGTGCCAGCTCAACATCTAGTTTAAGCACAGATACGCAGTATTTT
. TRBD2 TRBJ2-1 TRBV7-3 CASSSRGGGGNNEQFF TGTGCCAGCAGCTCCCGGGGAGGCGGGGGGAACAATGAGCAGTTCTTC
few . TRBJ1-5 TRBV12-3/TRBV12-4 CASSPINQPQHF TGTGCCAGCAGCCCAATTAATCAGCCCCAGCATTTT
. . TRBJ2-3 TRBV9 CASSVQGYGTDTQYF TGTGCCAGCAGCGTTCAGGGGTACGGCACAGATACGCAGTATTTT
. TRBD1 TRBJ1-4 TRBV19 CASSVQGLREKLFF TGTGCCAGTAGTGTACAGGGGTTGCGTGAAAAACTGTTTTTT
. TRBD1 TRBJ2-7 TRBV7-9 CASSPGTGAGGEQYF TGTGCCAGCAGCCCAGGGACAGGGGCGGGCGGCGAGCAGTACTTC
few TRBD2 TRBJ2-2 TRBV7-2 CASSHGGTNTGELFF TGTGCCAGCAGCCACGGGGGGACGAACACCGGGGAGCTGTTTTTT
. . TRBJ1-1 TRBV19 CASSQNTEAFF TGTGCCAGTAGCCAAAACACTGAAGCTTTCTTT
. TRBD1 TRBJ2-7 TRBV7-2 CASSSPGQGGRYEQYF TGTGCCAGCAGCTCGCCAGGACAGGGTGGAAGGTACGAGCAGTACTTC
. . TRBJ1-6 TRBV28 CASSPGQGYSPLHF TGTGCCAGCTCCCCTGGGCAGGGCTATTCACCCCTCCACTTT
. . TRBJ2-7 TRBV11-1 CASSSQGVEQYF TGTGCCAGCAGCTCACAGGGAGTCGAGCAGTACTTC